The rows below give T cell receptor beta chains drawn from one sample of a study of T cells after yellow fever vaccination. TCRdb passed the 5' RACE reads through MiXCR, listing each CDR3 protein once. This sample has tens of thousands of distinct CDR3 sequences; about 10% occur once, and the top ten carry 12%. Sample: PBMCs, either bulk or a sorted T-cell subset (CD4+, CD8+, memory, or dextramer-sorted; not recorded which), taken approximately 15 days after the first yellow fever vaccination. These receptors were collected from a man aged 18-30 years who received the YFV17D yellow fever vaccine. Both conserved end residues are part of each CDR3. D genes are given only for firm matches. Size is stated for part of the rows, as once, few or many counts, or as a class when the clone is expanded.

many | TRBD2 | TRBJ2-1 | TRBV6-5 | CASSWGVAGHNEQFF | TGTGCCAGCAGTTGGGGGGTAGCGGGCCACAATGAGCAGTTCTTC
many | TRBD1 | TRBJ2-2 | TRBV10-3 | CAISPTGGDTGELFF | TGTGCCATCAGTCCGACAGGGGGCGACACCGGGGAGCTGTTTTTT
many | . | TRBJ2-5 | TRBV29-1 | CSVGGGAKTQYF | TGCAGCGTAGGAGGGGGGGCGAAGACCCAGTACTTC
many | . | TRBJ2-2 | TRBV20-1 | CSASEGRDTGELFF | TGCAGTGCTAGTGAGGGACGGGACACCGGGGAGCTGTTTTTT
many | . | TRBJ2-5 | TRBV12-3/TRBV12-4 | CASSWIVGETQYF | TGTGCCAGCAGCTGGATCGTCGGGGAGACCCAGTACTTC
many | . | TRBJ1-1 | TRBV12-3/TRBV12-4 | CASSLYGGSNTEAFF | TGTGCCAGCAGTTTATACGGGGGGTCGAACACTGAAGCTTTCTTT
many | TRBD1 | TRBJ1-4 | TRBV5-1 | CASSMTGIATNEKLFF | TGCGCCAGCAGCATGACAGGGATTGCAACTAATGAAAAACTGTTTTTT
many | . | TRBJ1-5 | TRBV20-1 | CSAMGRGYSNQPQHF | TGCAGTGCCATGGGCAGGGGATATAGCAATCAGCCCCAGCATTTT
many | . | TRBJ1-5 | TRBV7-8 | CASSQEASQPQHF | TGTGCCAGCAGCCAGGAGGCCAGCCAGCCCCAGCATTTT
. | . | TRBJ2-3 | TRBV29-1 | CSVEDPLSASTDTQYF | TGCAGCGTTGAAGATCCCCTTAGCGCCAGCACAGATACGCAGTATTTT
many | TRBD2 | TRBJ2-5 | TRBV5-1 | CASSSAGNRETQYF | TGCGCCAGCAGCTCAGCGGGGAATCGAGAGACCCAGTACTTC
many | . | TRBJ2-7 | TRBV11-2 | CASSFPRHEQYF | TGTGCCAGCAGCTTTCCCCGGCACGAGCAGTACTTC
. | . | TRBJ2-1 | TRBV10-1 | CASRGTGTNSMGNEQFF | TGCGCCAGCAGGGGAACAGGGACTAATTCGATGGGCAATGAGCAGTTCTTC
many | . | TRBJ1-4 | TRBV9 | CASSGGRGEKLFF | TGTGCCAGCAGCGGGGGACGGGGTGAAAAACTGTTTTTT
many | . | TRBJ2-5 | TRBV7-8 | CASSFRDGSRTQYF | TGTGCCAGCAGCTTCCGGGACGGCAGTCGGACCCAGTACTTC
. | TRBD1 | TRBJ1-1 | TRBV7-2 | CASSLSVGQPEAFF | TGTGCCAGCAGCTTAAGTGTGGGACAGCCTGAAGCTTTCTTT
many | TRBD2 | TRBJ2-7 | TRBV10-3 | CAISESTSGGDEQYF | TGTGCCATCAGTGAGTCGACTAGCGGGGGCGACGAGCAGTACTTC
many | . | TRBJ2-3 | TRBV6-1 | CASNEIAAGTDTQYF | TGTGCCAGCAACGAAATCGCGGCCGGGACAGATACGCAGTATTTT
many | . | TRBJ2-1 | TRBV5-1 | CASSPMGDFTNEQFF | TGCGCCAGCAGCCCCATGGGGGACTTTACCAATGAGCAGTTCTTC
. | . | TRBJ1-1 | TRBV7-6 | CASSATTNTEAFF | TGTGCCAGCAGCGCCACAACAAACACTGAAGCTTTCTTT
many | . | TRBJ1-1 | TRBV20-1 | CSAIRQDTNTEAFF | TGCAGTGCTATCAGACAGGACACGAACACTGAAGCTTTCTTT
once | . | TRBJ2-7 | TRBV12-1 | CASSLGQLCEQYF | TGTGCCAGCAGCTTAGGACAGCTCTGCGAGCAGTACTTC
many | TRBD1 | TRBJ2-3 | TRBV6-5 | CASSNQGATDTQYF | TGTGCCAGCAGTAACCAGGGGGCCACAGATACGCAGTATTTT
many | . | TRBJ2-1 | TRBV9 | CASSVTPGYNEQFF | TGTGCCAGCAGCGTAACACCAGGGTACAATGAGCAGTTCTTC
many | TRBD1 | TRBJ2-4 | TRBV7-2 | CASSYGQGGSKNIQYF | TGTGCCAGCAGCTACGGACAGGGTGGATCCAAAAACATTCAGTACTTC
many | . | TRBJ2-5 | TRBV24-1 | CATSDPRTEETQYF | TGTGCCACCAGTGATCCCCGGACAGAAGAGACCCAGTACTTC
medium-sized | . | TRBJ2-2 | TRBV7-2 | CASSLAGNTGELFF | TGTGCCAGCAGCTTAGCTGGGAACACCGGGGAGCTGTTTTTT
many | . | TRBJ1-2 | TRBV20-1 | CSAPSRTGNYGYTF | TGCAGTGCTCCGAGCCGGACGGGAAACTATGGCTACACCTTC
many | . | TRBJ2-5 | TRBV30 | CAWSVGVETQYF | TGTGCCTGGAGTGTAGGAGTCGAGACCCAGTACTTC
many | . | TRBJ1-5 | TRBV27 | CATKQMGGVSNQPQHF | TGTGCCACCAAACAAATGGGGGGCGTCAGCAATCAGCCCCAGCATTTT
many | . | TRBJ1-1 | TRBV5-1 | CASSLGLGNTEAFF | TGCGCCAGCAGCTTGGGACTCGGGAACACTGAAGCTTTCTTT
. | TRBD2 | TRBJ2-7 | TRBV3-1 | CASCQGTSGAYEQYF | TGTGCCAGCTGCCAAGGGACTAGCGGGGCCTACGAGCAGTACTTC
many | TRBD1 | TRBJ2-5 | TRBV3-1 | CASSQDFRQGTQYF | TGTGCCAGCAGCCAAGATTTCCGACAGGGGACCCAGTACTTC
many | TRBD2 | TRBJ2-7 | TRBV7-2 | CASSEGEVAGLYEQYF | TGTGCCAGCAGCGAGGGTGAAGTAGCGGGACTTTACGAGCAGTACTTC
many | . | TRBJ1-3 | TRBV10-3 | CAIRTASGNTIYF | TGTGCCATCAGGACAGCCTCTGGAAACACCATATATTTT
many | . | TRBJ1-1 | TRBV7-9 | CASSYPGHLNTEAFF | TGTGCCAGCAGCTACCCAGGACACCTGAACACTGAAGCTTTCTTT
many | TRBD1 | TRBJ2-7 | TRBV20-1 | CSARDDGLGQGPLYEQYF | TGCAGTGCTAGAGATGACGGTTTGGGACAGGGGCCCCTCTACGAGCAGTACTTC
many | . | TRBJ1-2 | TRBV5-6 | CASSLRPTGTGSNYGYTF | TGTGCCAGCAGCCTCCGACCCACCGGGACTGGATCTAACTATGGCTACACCTTC
many | . | TRBJ1-1 | TRBV29-1 | CSVEVPRGLNTEAFF | TGCAGCGTTGAAGTCCCTCGGGGACTGAACACTGAAGCTTTCTTT
many | . | TRBJ2-7 | TRBV14 | CASSHGGRRGTGYSEQYF | TGTGCCAGCAGCCACGGGGGGCGACGCGGGACGGGATACTCCGAGCAGTACTTC
many | TRBD1 | TRBJ2-5 | TRBV7-9 | CASSSDRTAQETQYF | TGTGCCAGCAGCTCGGACAGGACGGCCCAAGAGACCCAGTACTTC
few | . | TRBJ1-2 | TRBV5-4 | CASSLGDLNYGYTF | TGTGCCAGCAGCTTAGGGGACCTTAACTATGGCTACACCTTC
many | TRBD1 | TRBJ2-7 | TRBV28 | CASSFPGGFHYEQYF | TGTGCCAGCAGTTTCCCAGGGGGTTTCCACTACGAGCAGTACTTC
. | . | TRBJ2-3 | TRBV5-1 | CASSFGQFTDTQYF | TGCGCCAGCAGCTTTGGGCAGTTCACAGATACGCAGTATTTT
. | . | TRBJ1-6 | TRBV5-5 | CASSSLVGRNNSPLHF | TGTGCCAGCAGCTCTTTGGTAGGACGGAATAATTCACCCCTCCACTTT
many | . | TRBJ1-1 | TRBV12-3/TRBV12-4 | CASSPRGSWTEAFF | TGTGCCAGCAGTCCGAGGGGATCTTGGACTGAAGCTTTCTTT
many | . | TRBJ1-1 | TRBV11-1 | CASSLGANTEAFF | TGTGCCAGCAGCTTAGGGGCGAACACTGAAGCTTTCTTT
many | . | TRBJ2-6 | TRBV5-1 | CASSSRSGANVLTF | TGCGCCAGCAGCTCACGCTCTGGGGCCAACGTCCTGACTTTC
many | . | TRBJ2-1 | TRBV25-1 | CASSEWPRDRTYNEQFF | TGTGCCAGCAGTGAATGGCCCCGAGACAGGACATACAATGAGCAGTTCTTC